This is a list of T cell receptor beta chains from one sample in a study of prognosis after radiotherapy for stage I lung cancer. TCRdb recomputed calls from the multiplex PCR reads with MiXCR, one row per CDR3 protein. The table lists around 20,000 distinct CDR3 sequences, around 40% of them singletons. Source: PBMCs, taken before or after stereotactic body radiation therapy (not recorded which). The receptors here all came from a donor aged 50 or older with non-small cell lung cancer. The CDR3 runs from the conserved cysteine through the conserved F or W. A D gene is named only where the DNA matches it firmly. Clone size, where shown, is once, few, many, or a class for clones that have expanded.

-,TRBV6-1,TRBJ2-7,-,CASSRLHGQYF,TGTGCCAGCTCAAGGCTTCACGGGCAGTACTTC
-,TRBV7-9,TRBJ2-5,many,CASGQGRQETQYF,TGTGCCAGCGGGCAGGGCCGCCAAGAGACCCAGTACTTC
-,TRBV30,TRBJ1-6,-,CARSGGSDSPLHF,TGTGCCAGGAGCGGAGGGAGTGATTCACCCCTCCACTTT
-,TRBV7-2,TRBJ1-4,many,CASSLPGQNEKLFF,TGTGCCAGCAGCTTACCCGGACAGAATGAAAAACTGTTTTTT
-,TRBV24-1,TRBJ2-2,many,CATSEYTTANTGELFF,TGTGCCACCAGTGAATACACAACCGCGAACACCGGGGAGCTGTTTTTT
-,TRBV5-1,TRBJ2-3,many,CASSLVREVGDTQYF,TGCGCCAGCAGCTTGGTCAGGGAGGTTGGAGATACGCAGTATTTT
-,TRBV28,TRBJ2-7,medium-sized,CASSFSLAGLTYEQYF,TGTGCCAGCAGTTTCTCCCTGGCAGGGCTCACCTACGAGCAGTACTTC
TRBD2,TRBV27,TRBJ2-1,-,CASSPIAGTPYNEQFF,TGTGCCAGCAGCCCGATAGCGGGAACCCCCTACAATGAGCAGTTCTTC
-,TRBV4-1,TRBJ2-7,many,CASSQVPLYEQYF,TGCGCCAGCAGCCAAGTCCCCCTCTACGAGCAGTACTTC
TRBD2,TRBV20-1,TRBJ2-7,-,CSANPRGTAGNWEQYF,TGCAGTGCTAACCCGCGGGGGACGGCTGGAAACTGGGAGCAGTACTTC
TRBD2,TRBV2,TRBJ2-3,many,CASIKGRLAGNRDTQYF,TGTGCCAGCATTAAAGGGAGACTAGCGGGAAATAGAGATACGCAGTATTTT
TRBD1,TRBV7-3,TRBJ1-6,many,CASSKGQARNSPLHF,TGTGCCAGCAGCAAAGGACAGGCCCGAAATTCACCCCTCCACTTT
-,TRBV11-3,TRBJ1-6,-,CASSLDNMGDRGSPLYF,TGTGCCAGCAGCTTAGATAATATGGGGGATAGGGGTTCACCCCTCTACTTT
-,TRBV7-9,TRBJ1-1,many,CASSLLTSEAFF,TGTGCCAGCAGCTTACTGACAAGTGAAGCTTTCTTT
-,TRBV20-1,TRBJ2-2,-,CSARDEGGTGELFF,TGCAGTGCTAGAGATGAGGGGGGAACCGGGGAGCTGTTTTTT
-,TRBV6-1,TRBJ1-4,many,CASQKGLGTNEKLFF,TGTGCCAGCCAAAAGGGGTTAGGCACTAATGAAAAACTGTTTTTT
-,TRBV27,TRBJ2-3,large,CASSLRGADTQYF,TGTGCCAGCAGTTTACGGGGCGCAGATACGCAGTATTTT
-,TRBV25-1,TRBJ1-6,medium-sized,CASSERGDNSPLHF,TGTGCCAGCAGTGAAAGAGGGGATAATTCACCCCTCCACTTT
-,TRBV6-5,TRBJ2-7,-,CASSYSRGDYEQYF,TGTGCCAGCAGTTATTCCAGGGGGGATTACGAGCAGTACTTC
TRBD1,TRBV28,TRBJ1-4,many,CASTTDREGEKLFF,TGTGCCAGCACCACGGACAGGGAGGGTGAAAAACTGTTTTTT
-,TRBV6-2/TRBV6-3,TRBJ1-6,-,CASSRTDSPLHF,TGTGCCAGCAGCCGGACAGATTCACCCCTCCACTTT
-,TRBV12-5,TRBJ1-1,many,CASGFGQRNTEAFF,TGTGCTAGTGGTTTCGGACAGAGGAACACTGAAGCTTTCTTT
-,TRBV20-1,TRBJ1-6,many,CSARDPSGPTNSPLHF,TGCAGTGCTAGAGATCCCAGCGGTCCAACCAATTCACCCCTCCACTTT
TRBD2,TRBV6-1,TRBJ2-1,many,CASTRTSGYNEQFF,TGTGCCAGCACCCGGACTAGCGGTTACAATGAGCAGTTCTTC
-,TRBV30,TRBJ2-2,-,CAWTTKSGRRTGELFF,TGTGCCTGGACAACCAAATCAGGGAGGAGGACCGGGGAGCTGTTTTTT
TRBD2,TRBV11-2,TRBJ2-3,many,CASSLGTSGGTDTQYF,TGTGCCAGCAGTTTGGGAACAAGCGGGGGCACAGATACGCAGTATTTT
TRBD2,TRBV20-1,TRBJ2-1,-,CSDIGTSRNEQFF,TGCAGTGACATCGGGACTAGCAGAAATGAGCAGTTCTTC
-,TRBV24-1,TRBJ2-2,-,CATSGELRGPTGELFF,TGTGCCACCAGTGGCGAACTCAGGGGACCCACCGGGGAGCTGTTTTTT
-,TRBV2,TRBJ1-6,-,CASKEGDSHLNF,TGTGCCAGCAAGGAAGGGGATTCACACCTTAACTTT
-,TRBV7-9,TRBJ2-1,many,CASRQRGTEQFF,TGTGCCAGCAGGCAACGAGGAACTGAGCAGTTCTTC
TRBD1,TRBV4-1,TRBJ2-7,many,CASSQAGTGREQYF,TGCGCCAGCAGCCAGGCCGGGACAGGGCGAGAGCAGTACTTC
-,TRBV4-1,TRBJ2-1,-,CASSPRTGSGEQFF,TGCGCCAGCAGCCCCCGCACAGGGTCAGGTGAGCAGTTCTTC
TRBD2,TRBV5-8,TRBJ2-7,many,CASSSSGTSPYEQYF,TGTGCCAGCAGCTCCTCCGGGACTAGTCCCTACGAGCAGTACTTC
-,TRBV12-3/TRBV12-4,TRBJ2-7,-,CASNIGGFGLLSSYEQYF,TGTGCCAGCAACATAGGAGGGTTTGGACTCCTGAGTTCCTACGAGCAGTACTTC
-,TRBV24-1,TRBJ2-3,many,CATSAPWTPFRSTDTQYF,TGTGCCACCAGTGCCCCATGGACACCATTTCGATCGACAGATACGCAGTATTTT
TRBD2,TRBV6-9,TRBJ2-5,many,CASSYPTPSGTETQYF,TGTGCCAGCAGTTACCCGACACCTAGCGGGACAGAGACCCAGTACTTC
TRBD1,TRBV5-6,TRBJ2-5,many,CASTTGTGTAKETQYF,TGTGCCAGCACCACCGGGACAGGGACGGCAAAAGAGACCCAGTACTTC
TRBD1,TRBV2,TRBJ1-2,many,CATSGTGGDGYTF,TGTGCCACCTCCGGGACAGGGGGCGATGGCTACACCTTC
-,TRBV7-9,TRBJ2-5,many,CASSPQGGVATQYF,TGTGCCAGCAGCCCCCAGGGGGGCGTAGCGACCCAGTACTTC
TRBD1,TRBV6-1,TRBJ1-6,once,CASRRTGYNSPLHF,TGTGCCAGCAGGAGGACAGGTTATAATTCACCCCTCCACTTT
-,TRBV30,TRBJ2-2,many,CAWSWTPDTGELFF,TGTGCCTGGAGTTGGACACCGGACACCGGGGAGCTGTTTTTT
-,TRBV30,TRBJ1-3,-,CACDRSTTYSGNTIYF,TGTGCCTGCGACAGGAGTACAACTTATTCTGGAAACACCATATATTTT
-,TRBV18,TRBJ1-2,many,CASSPTKDYGYTF,TGTGCCAGCTCACCGACAAAGGACTATGGCTACACCTTC
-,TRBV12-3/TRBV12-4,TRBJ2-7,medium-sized,CASSLKGYEQYF,TGTGCCAGCAGTTTAAAGGGCTACGAGCAGTACTTC
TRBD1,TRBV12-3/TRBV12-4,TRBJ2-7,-,CASSPLDRAYEQYF,TGTGCCAGCAGCCCCTTGGACAGGGCGTACGAGCAGTACTTC
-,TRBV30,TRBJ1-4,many,CAWRMGDREKLFF,TGTGCCTGGAGGATGGGGGATAGGGAAAAACTGTTTTTT
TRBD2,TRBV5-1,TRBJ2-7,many,CASSFSSGAHYEQYF,TGCGCCAGCAGCTTTTCTAGCGGGGCCCACTACGAGCAGTACTTC
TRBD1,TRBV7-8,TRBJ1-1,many,CASSLAGTGGRTEAFF,TGTGCCAGCAGCTTGGCCGGGACAGGGGGTAGGACTGAAGCTTTCTTT
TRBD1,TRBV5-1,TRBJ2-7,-,CASSLEGARVYEQYF,TGCGCCAGCAGCTTGGAGGGGGCACGGGTCTACGAGCAGTACTTC
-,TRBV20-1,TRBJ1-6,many,CSALTGSYNSPLHF,TGCAGTGCTTTGACGGGAAGTTATAATTCACCCCTCCACTTT
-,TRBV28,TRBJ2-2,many,CASSPGTNTGELFF,TGTGCCAGCAGTCCAGGGACGAACACCGGGGAGCTGTTTTTT
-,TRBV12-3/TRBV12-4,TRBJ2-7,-,CASSLLPSYEHYF,TGTGCCAGCAGCCTATTGCCCTCCTACGAGCATTACTTC
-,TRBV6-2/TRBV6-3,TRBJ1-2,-,CASSDGGDYGYTF,TGTGCCAGCAGTGATGGGGGGGACTATGGCTACACCTTC
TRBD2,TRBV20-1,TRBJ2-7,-,CSAKPPGSGSRYEQYF,TGCAGTGCTAAACCGCCTGGGAGCGGGAGTCGGTACGAGCAGTACTTC
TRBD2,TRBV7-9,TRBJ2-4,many,CASSLTSGRKNIQYF,TGTGCCAGCAGCTTAACTAGCGGGAGAAAAAACATTCAGTACTTC
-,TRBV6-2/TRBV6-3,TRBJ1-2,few,CASSTAGRDGYTF,TGTGCCAGCAGTACGGCGGGGCGAGATGGCTACACCTTC
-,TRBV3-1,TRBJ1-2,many,CASSHFALSGVLVTGYTF,TGTGCCAGCAGTCATTTTGCACTGTCAGGGGTCCTTGTTACGGGCTACACCTTC
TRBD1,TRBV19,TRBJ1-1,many,CASSKDRGGTEAFF,TGTGCCAGTAGCAAGGACAGGGGGGGTACTGAAGCTTTCTTT